Sequencing of this T cell receptor (beta chain) was carried out in a study of cytomegalovirus exposure and HLA in healthy donors. Donors consisted of healthy bone marrow donors. Unrecorded immune exposure was likely among donors, who were nominally healthy when sampled. The germline gives CDR1 GTSNPN, CDR2 SVGIG (reference sequence). J lost 3 bases, V lost 0 bases, and 7 bases had no gene match. The length of the CDR3 is 15 residues. PCR amplification relied on 60 Vbeta primers (plus 13 Jbeta primers). TCRdb's table, derived via immunoSEQ multiplex PCR, lists solely in-frame clones and lacks some. This table holds approximately 190,000 clones, about 89% found once. Comments on this clone: Antigen specificity is unknown.

Findings and limits, study-wide: While the bulk of TCR sequences proved rare, some public TCRs turned up in many donors. The classifier, whose performance was assessed in both the original and validation cohorts, reportedly diagnosed cytomegalovirus status with high specificity and sensitivity.

This chain uses TRBV30 with TRBJ2-7, with 8 bases matching TRBD2. This sequence was found in a man aged 25-45 years in good health and CMV-seronegative. Sample: PBMCs. Here the CDR3 reads CAWSVSSGSFYEQYF. CDR3 bases: TGTGCCTGGAGTGTATCCAGCGGGAGTTTCTACGAGCAGTACTTC.